This T cell receptor (beta chain) was identified during a study of T cell responses to AZD1222 COVID-19 vaccine. Here immunoSEQ multiplex PCR was the method, and the copy in TCRdb shows in-frame clones only, minus some. Among some 85,000 clones listed, 75% to 90% were seen once. V shed 0 bases, J shed 9 bases, and the junction held 13 bases outside the gene matches. The germline gives CDR1 MNHEY, CDR2 SMNVEV (reference sequence). This CDR3 comprises 16 residues. Study-level results: A mostly white British donor set with more females was recruited, and clonal diversity was possibly underestimated. Distributed over spike, vaccine-associated CD4 TCRs predominated at 160-218 and 743-854.

Details on this clone: Its antigen remains unknown.

The chain links TRBV27 to TRBJ1-2; 7 bases fit TRBD1. This clonotype originated in an adult in good health. The sample here was peripheral blood, taken on day 0 of AZD1222 vaccination. The CDR3 loop is CASSLSHGTGVGSYTF. CDR3 coding DNA: TGTGCCAGCAGTTTATCGCACGGTACAGGGGTAGGGAGCTACACCTTC.